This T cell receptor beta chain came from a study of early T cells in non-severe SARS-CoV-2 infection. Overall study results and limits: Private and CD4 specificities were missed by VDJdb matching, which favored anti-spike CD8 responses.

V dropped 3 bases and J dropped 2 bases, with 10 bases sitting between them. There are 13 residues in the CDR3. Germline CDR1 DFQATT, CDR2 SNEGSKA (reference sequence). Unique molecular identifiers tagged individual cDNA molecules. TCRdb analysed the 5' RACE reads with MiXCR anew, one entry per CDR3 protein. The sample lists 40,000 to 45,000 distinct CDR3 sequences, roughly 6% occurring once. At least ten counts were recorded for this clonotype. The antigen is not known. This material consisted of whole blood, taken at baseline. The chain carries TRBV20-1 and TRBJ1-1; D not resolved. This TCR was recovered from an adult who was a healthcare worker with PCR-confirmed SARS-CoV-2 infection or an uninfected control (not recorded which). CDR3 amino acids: CSASRQFNTEAFF. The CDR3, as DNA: TGCAGTGCTAGTAGGCAGTTTAACACTGAAGCTTTCTTT.